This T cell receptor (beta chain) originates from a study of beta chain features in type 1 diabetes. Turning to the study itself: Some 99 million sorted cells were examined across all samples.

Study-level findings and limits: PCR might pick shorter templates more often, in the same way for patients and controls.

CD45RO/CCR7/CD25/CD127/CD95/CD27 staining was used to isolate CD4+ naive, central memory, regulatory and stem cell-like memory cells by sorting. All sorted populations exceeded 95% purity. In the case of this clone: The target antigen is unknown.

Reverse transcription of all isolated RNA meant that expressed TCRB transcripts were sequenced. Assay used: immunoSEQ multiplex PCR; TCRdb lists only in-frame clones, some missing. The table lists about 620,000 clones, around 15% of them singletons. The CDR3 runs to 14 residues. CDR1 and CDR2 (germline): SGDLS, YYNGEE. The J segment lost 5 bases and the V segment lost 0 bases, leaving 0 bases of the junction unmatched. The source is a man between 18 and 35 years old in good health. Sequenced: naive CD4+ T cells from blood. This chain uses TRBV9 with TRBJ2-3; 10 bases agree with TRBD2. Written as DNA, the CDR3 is TGTGCCAGCAGCGTAGGACTAGCGGGAGATACGCAGTATTTT. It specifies CASSVGLAGDTQYF. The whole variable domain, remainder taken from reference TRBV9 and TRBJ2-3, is DSGVTQTPKHLITATGQRVTLRCSPRSGDLSVYWYQQSLDQGLQFLIQYYNGEERAKGNILERFSAQQFPDLHSELNLSSLELGDSALYFCASSVGLAGDTQYFGPGTRLTVL.